Given below is one T cell receptor beta chain in context. The antigen remains undetermined. PCR primers comprised 60 Vbeta and 13 Jbeta primers. The table came from immunoSEQ multiplex PCR; TCRdb's copy has only in-frame clones and leaves some out. The sample has around 190,000 clones, more than 65% seen once. This entry is derived from a study of cytomegalovirus exposure and HLA in healthy donors. Overall study: As an earlier analysis found, around 170 million T cells yielded 95 million to 130 million unique TCR beta sequences. Of the donors genotyped, 398 in all, about 80% fell in the Caucasian-associated ancestry cluster.

Per the germline V gene, CDR1 is SGHVS and CDR2 is FQNEAQ. Trimming took 5 bases from V and 6 from J; bases not matched to a gene: 5. CDR3 size: 15 residues. The study's findings and limits: TCR beta V segments were, for the most part, productive about 87% or about 30% of the time in an earlier analysis.

V usage is TRBV7-8 and J usage is TRBJ2-3, with TRBD2 matching 13 bases. The clonotype was recovered from a man aged 35-49 years in good health and CMV-seropositive. The specimen sequenced was PBMCs. The CDR3, as DNA: TGTGCCAGCAGCCCTGGGACTAGCGGGGCGGATACGCAGTATTTT. Residues: CASSPGTSGADTQYF.